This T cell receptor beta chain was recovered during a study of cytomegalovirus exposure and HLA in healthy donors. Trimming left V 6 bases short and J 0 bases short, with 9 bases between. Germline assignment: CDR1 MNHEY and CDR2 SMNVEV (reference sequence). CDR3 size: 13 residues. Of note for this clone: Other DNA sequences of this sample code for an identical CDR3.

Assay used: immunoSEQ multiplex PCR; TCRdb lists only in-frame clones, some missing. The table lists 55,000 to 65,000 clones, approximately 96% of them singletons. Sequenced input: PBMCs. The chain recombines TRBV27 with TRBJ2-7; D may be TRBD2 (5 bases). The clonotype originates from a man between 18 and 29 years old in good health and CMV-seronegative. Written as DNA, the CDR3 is TGTGCCAGCAGCTACCGGGACTCCTACGAGCAGTACTTC. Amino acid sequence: CASSYRDSYEQYF.